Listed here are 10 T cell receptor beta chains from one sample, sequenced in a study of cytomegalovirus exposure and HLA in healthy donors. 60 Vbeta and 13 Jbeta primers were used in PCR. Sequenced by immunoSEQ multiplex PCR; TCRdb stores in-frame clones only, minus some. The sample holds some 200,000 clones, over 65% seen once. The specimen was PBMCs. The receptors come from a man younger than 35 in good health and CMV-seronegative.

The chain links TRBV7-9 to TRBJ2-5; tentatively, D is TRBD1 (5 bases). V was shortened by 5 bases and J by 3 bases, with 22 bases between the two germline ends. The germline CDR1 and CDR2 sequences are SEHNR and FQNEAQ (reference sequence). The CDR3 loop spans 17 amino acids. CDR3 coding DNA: TGTGCCAGCAGCCTCCTTAGGGGAATCGGTGGCGAAGAGACCCAGTACTTC. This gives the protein CASSLLRGIGGEETQYF.

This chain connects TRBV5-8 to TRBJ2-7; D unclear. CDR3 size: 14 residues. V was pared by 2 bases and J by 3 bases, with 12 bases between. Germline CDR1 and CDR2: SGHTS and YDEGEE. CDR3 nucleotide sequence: TGTGCCAGCAGCTTACCTGGAGAAAACTACGAGCAGTACTTC. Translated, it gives CASSLPGENYEQYF.

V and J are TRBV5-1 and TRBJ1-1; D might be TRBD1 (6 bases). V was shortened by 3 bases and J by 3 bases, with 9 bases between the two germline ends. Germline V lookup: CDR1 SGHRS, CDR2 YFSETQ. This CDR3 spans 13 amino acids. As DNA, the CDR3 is TGCGCCAGCAGCTCCCACAGGGACACTGAAGCTTTCTTT. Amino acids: CASSSHRDTEAFF.

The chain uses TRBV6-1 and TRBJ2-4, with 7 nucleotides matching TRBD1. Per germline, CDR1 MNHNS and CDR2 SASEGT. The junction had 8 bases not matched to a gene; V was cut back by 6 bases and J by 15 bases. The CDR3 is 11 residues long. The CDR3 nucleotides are TGTGCCAGCAGGATGACAGGGTTGGGGTACTTC. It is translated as CASRMTGLGYF.

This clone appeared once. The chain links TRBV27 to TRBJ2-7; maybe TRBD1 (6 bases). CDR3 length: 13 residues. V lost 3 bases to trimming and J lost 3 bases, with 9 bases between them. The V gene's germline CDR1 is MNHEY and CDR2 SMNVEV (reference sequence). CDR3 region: CASSFPGDYEQYF. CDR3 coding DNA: TGTGCCAGCAGTTTCCCAGGGGACTACGAGCAGTACTTC.

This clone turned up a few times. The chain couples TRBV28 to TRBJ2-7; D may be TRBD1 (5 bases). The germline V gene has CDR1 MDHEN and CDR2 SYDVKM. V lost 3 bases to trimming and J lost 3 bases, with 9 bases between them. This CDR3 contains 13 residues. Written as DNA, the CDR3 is TGTGCCAGCAGTTTGACAGTCCACTACGAGCAGTACTTC. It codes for CASSLTVHYEQYF.

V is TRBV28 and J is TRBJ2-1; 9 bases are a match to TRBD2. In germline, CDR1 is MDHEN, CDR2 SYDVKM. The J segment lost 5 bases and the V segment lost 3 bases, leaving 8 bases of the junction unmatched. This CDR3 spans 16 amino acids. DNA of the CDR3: TGTGCCAGCAGTTTTCAAGGACTAGCGCATAACAATGAGCAGTTCTTC. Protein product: CASSFQGLAHNNEQFF.

This chain's CDR3 is CASNPNQETQYF. CDR3 DNA: TGTGCCAGCAATCCAAACCAAGAGACCCAGTACTTC. The chain couples TRBV7-9 to TRBJ2-5; no definite D call. The CDR3 is made up of 12 amino acids. V lost 7 bases, J lost 0 bases, and 6 bases lay in between. Germline CDR1 and CDR2: SEHNR and FQNEAQ (reference sequence).

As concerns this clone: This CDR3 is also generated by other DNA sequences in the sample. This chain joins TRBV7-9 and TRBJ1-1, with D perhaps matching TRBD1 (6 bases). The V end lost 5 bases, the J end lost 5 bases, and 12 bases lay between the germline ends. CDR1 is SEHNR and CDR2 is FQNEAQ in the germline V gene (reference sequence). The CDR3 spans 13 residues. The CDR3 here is CASSREGGTEAFF. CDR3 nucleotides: TGTGCCAGCAGCCGGGAGGGGGGGACTGAAGCTTTCTTT.

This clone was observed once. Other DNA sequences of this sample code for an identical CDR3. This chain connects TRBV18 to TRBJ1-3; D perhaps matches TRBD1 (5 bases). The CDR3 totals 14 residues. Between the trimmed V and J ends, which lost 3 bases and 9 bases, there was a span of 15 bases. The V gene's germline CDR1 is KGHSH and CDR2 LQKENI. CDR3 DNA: TGTGCCAGCTCACCGGCGGGGGACCGGGGCACCATATATTTT. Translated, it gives CASSPAGDRGTIYF. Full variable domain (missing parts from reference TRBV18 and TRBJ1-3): NAGVMQNPRHLVRRRGQEARLRCSPMKGHSHVYWYRQLPEEGLKFMVYLQKENIIDESGMPKERFSAEFPKEGPSILRIQQVVRGDSAAYFCASSPAGDRGTIYFGEGSWLTVV.